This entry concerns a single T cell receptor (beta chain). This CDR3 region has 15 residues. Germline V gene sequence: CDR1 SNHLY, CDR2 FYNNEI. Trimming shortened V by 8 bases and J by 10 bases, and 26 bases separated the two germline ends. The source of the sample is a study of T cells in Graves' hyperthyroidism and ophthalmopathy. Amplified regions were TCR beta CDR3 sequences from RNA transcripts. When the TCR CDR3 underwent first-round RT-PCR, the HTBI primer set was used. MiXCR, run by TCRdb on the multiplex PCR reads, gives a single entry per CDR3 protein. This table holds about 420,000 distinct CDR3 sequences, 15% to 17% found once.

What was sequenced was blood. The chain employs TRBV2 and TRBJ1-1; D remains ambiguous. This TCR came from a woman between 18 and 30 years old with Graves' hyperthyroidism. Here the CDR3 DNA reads TGTGCCAGCCAAGCCCCGGGCACGGTGGAACATGGAGCTTTCTTT. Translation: CASQAPGTVEHGAFF.